The 21 T cell receptor beta chains below come from one sample, sequenced in a study of OX40 agonist ivuxolimab in advanced cancers. The data were produced by immunoSEQ multiplex PCR, yet TCRdb's version contains in-frame clones alone and is incomplete. The data show approximately 69,000 clones, 90% seen once. Sequencing was performed on CD4+ or CD8+ T cells sorted from blood, taken in a trial of the OX40 agonist ivuxolimab. The receptors stem from an adult with an advanced solid tumor such as melanoma, head and neck, liver or kidney cancer.

This chain links TRBV11-3 with TRBJ2-1, with TRBD2 as a possible D gene (6 bases). The CDR3 consists of 15 residues. Looked up from germline, CDR1 is SGHNT and CDR2 is YENEEA. The germline V and J ends were trimmed by 0 bases and 4 bases, with 10 bases remaining between them. The CDR3, as DNA: TGTGCCAGCAGCTTAGATCCGGGACTGTACAATGAGCAGTTCTTC. It yields the protein CASSLDPGLYNEQFF. Full variable domain (rest looked up from reference TRBV11-3 and TRBJ2-1): EAGVVQSPRYKIIEKKQPVAFWCNPISGHNTLYWYLQNLGQGPELLIRYENEEAVDDSQLPKDRFSAERLKGVDSTLKIQPAELGDSAVYLCASSLDPGLYNEQFFGPGTRLTVL.

The V and J genes are TRBV27 and TRBJ2-3, with D perhaps TRBD1 or TRBD2 (5 bases each). The CDR3 totals 14 residues. With 3 bases removed from V and 3 bases from J, the gap between germline ends came to 10 bases. CDR1 MNHEY and CDR2 SMNVEV come from the germline V gene (reference sequence). This CDR3 is CASSFARGTDTQYF. In nucleotides, the CDR3 is TGTGCCAGCAGTTTTGCGAGGGGTACAGATACGCAGTATTTT.

The gene calls are TRBV2 and TRBJ1-2; 10 positions match TRBD1. V was clipped by 6 bases and J by 3 bases; unmatched bases: 4. The CDR3 sequence is 14 residues long. CDR1 is SNHLY and CDR2 is FYNNEI in the germline V gene. The CDR3 nucleotides read TGTGCCAGCAGCGGTGGACAGGGGGACTATGGCTACACCTTC. Translating it yields CASSGGQGDYGYTF.

The chain has TRBV7-8 and TRBJ1-4, with TRBD1 matching 9 bases. This CDR3 contains 15 residues. CDR1 and CDR2 (germline): SGHVS, FQNEAQ. V lost 5 bases, J lost 3 bases, and 4 bases stayed unmatched. CDR3 residues: CASSLGTGSNEKLFF. In DNA form, the CDR3 reads TGTGCCAGCAGCCTTGGGACAGGGTCTAATGAAAAACTGTTTTTT.

The genes are TRBV6-5 and TRBJ2-7, with 7 bases aligning to TRBD1. CDR1 is MNHEY and CDR2 is SVGAGI in the germline V gene. V lost 2 bases, J lost 2 bases, and 6 bases stayed unmatched. The CDR3 sequence is 15 residues long. The CDR3 reads CASSYGGQGAYEQYF. CDR3 sequence (DNA): TGTGCCAGCAGTTACGGTGGGCAGGGGGCCTACGAGCAGTACTTC.

A note on this clone: This same CDR3 is encoded by further DNA sequences in the sample. This sequence joins TRBV9 and TRBJ2-2; 10 bases agree with TRBD2. The J segment lost 1 base and the V segment lost 4 bases, leaving 4 bases of the junction unmatched. Looked up from germline, CDR1 is SGDLS and CDR2 is YYNGEE. This CDR3 has 16 residues. The CDR3 DNA reads TGTGCCAGCAGCCCCCGGACTAGCGGGAACACCGGGGAGCTGTTTTTT. Its translation: CASSPRTSGNTGELFF.

This chain joins TRBV5-1 and TRBJ2-1; tentatively, D is TRBD1 (5 bases). Trimming took off 7 bases at V and 1 base at J, with 12 bases between the two ends. The CDR3 totals 14 residues. Germline values: CDR1 SGHRS, CDR2 YFSETQ. The CDR3, as DNA: TGCGCCAGCGGCAGGGTCGGGTCCTACAATGAGCAGTTCTTC. This sequence encodes CASGRVGSYNEQFF.

CDR3 in DNA: TGCAGCGTTGAAGGAAAAGCCGGAGAGACCCAGTACTTC. This codes for CSVEGKAGETQYF. The chain couples TRBV29-1 to TRBJ2-5, with D uncertain. The CDR3 sequence is 13 residues long. V was cut by 1 base and J by 4 bases, with 10 bases left in between. CDR1 and CDR2 from the germline V gene are SQVTM and ANQGSEA.

V is TRBV4-2 and J is TRBJ1-2; D call uncertain. Germline V gives CDR1 LGHNA, CDR2 YNFKEQ. With 4 bases removed from V and 8 bases from J, the gap between germline ends came to 14 bases. The CDR3 is made up of 13 amino acids. The CDR3: CASSLSIGQGYTF. CDR3 coding DNA: TGTGCCAGCAGCCTAAGCATCGGGCAAGGCTACACCTTC.

The rearrangement links TRBV4-1 to TRBJ1-5; no firm D call. The CDR3 runs 16 residues. Trimming took 2 bases from V and 1 from J, leaving 12 bases between them. CDR1 and CDR2 from the germline V gene are MGHRA and YSYEKL. The CDR3 reads CASSQSPGESNQPQHF. For the CDR3, the DNA is TGCGCCAGCAGCCAAAGTCCGGGTGAGAGCAATCAGCCCCAGCATTTT.

The rearrangement uses TRBV28 and TRBJ1-2; a possible D gene is TRBD1 (5 bases). Trimming took off 10 bases at V and 4 bases at J, with 19 bases between the two ends. The CDR3 length is 14 residues. In germline, CDR1 is MDHEN, CDR2 SYDVKM. CDR3 nucleotides: TGTGCCACTACCTCCCACTCGAGGGGCTATGGCTACACCTTC. Translating it yields CATTSHSRGYGYTF.

This clone is a singleton in its sample. The chain carries TRBV27 and TRBJ2-5; D possibly uses TRBD1 or TRBD2 (5 bases each). CDR1 is MNHEY and CDR2 is SMNVEV in the germline V gene (reference sequence). Deletions cut 2 bases from V and 4 bases from J, with 11 bases between. The CDR3 is made up of 14 amino acids. CDR3 sequence: CASSLRGAAETQYF. The CDR3 bases are TGTGCCAGCAGTTTAAGGGGAGCGGCAGAGACCCAGTACTTC.

In its sample, this clone was seen once. The chain combines TRBV6-6 with TRBJ1-3; maybe TRBD1 (6 bases). Germline CDR1 is MNHNY and CDR2 is SVGAGI (reference sequence). The CDR3 has 14 amino acids. V gave up 2 bases and J gave up 8 bases, with 13 bases separating them. This CDR3 is CASSYGGGQYTIYF. As DNA, the CDR3 is TGTGCCAGCAGTTACGGAGGGGGGCAGTACACCATATATTTT.

The chain couples TRBV28 to TRBJ2-3; D ambiguous. Deletions cut 4 bases from V and 5 bases from J, with 7 bases between. The CDR3 runs 12 residues. Germline V gene sequence: CDR1 MDHEN, CDR2 SYDVKM. DNA for the CDR3: TGTGCCAGCAGTTCTGGAGAAGATACGCAGTATTTT. This codes for CASSSGEDTQYF.

The chain carries TRBV7-2 and TRBJ2-5, with 11 bases lining up with TRBD2. The germline gives CDR1 SGHTA, CDR2 FQGNSA. The length of the CDR3 is 14 residues. Trimming cost V 8 bases and J 6 bases; bases outside gene matches: 8. The CDR3 sequence: CASLAGGPGKTQYF. CDR3 DNA sequence: TGTGCCAGCTTAGCGGGAGGGCCGGGAAAGACCCAGTACTTC.

The chain is built from TRBV7-6 and TRBJ2-5; D is undetermined. Trimming took off 8 bases at V and 0 bases at J, with 16 bases between the two ends. The CDR3 spans 15 residues. Looked up from germline, CDR1 is SGHVS and CDR2 is FNYEAQ. This CDR3 is CASDGGTEHQETQYF. DNA of the CDR3: TGTGCCAGCGACGGTGGCACCGAGCACCAAGAGACCCAGTACTTC.

This sequence joins TRBV5-8 and TRBJ2-7; TRBD1 matches at 7 bases. The J segment lost 4 bases and the V segment lost 5 bases, leaving 9 bases of the junction unmatched. CDR3 size: 14 residues. Germline V gene sequence: CDR1 SGHTS, CDR2 YDEGEE. CDR3 coding DNA: TGTGCCAGCAGTCGAAGAAAACAGGGGTACGAGCAGTACTTC. Protein product: CASSRRKQGYEQYF.

The V and J genes are TRBV11-2 and TRBJ2-5; possible D gene TRBD1, 5 bases. Germline values: CDR1 SGHAT, CDR2 FQNNGV. This CDR3 comprises 17 residues. The V end was cut by 1 base, the J end by 2 bases, with 17 bases between. The CDR3 spells CASSLGGGKGRQETQYF. The CDR3 nucleotides read TGTGCCAGCAGCTTAGGGGGCGGCAAGGGGCGACAAGAGACCCAGTACTTC.

The chain combines TRBV14 with TRBJ2-1; D not certain. The ends were cut back, 3 bases at V and 6 bases at J, with 3 bases in the middle. The CDR3 is made up of 11 amino acids. Germline-derived CDR1 and CDR2 are SGHDN and FVKESK. The CDR3 region is CASSHTNEQFF. The CDR3 coding sequence is TGTGCCAGCAGCCATACCAATGAGCAGTTCTTC.

This rearrangement joins TRBV5-1 to TRBJ1-2; D remains ambiguous. Germline V gene data show CDR1 as SGHRS and CDR2 as YFSETQ. Trimming removed 0 bases from V and 4 bases from J, with 7 bases in between. This CDR3 contains 13 residues. The DNA of the CDR3 is TGCGCCAGCAGCTTGGTGGACGGCTATGGCTACACCTTC. Residues: CASSLVDGYGYTF. Complete variable domain (other parts from reference TRBV5-1 and TRBJ1-2): KAGVTQTPRYLIKTRGQQVTLSCSPISGHRSVSWYQQTPGQGLQFLFEYFSETQRNKGNFPGRFSGRQFSNSRSEMNVSTLELGDSALYLCASSLVDGYGYTFGSGTRLTVV.

The count of this clone is one. This chain connects TRBV6-1 to TRBJ1-2; TRBD1 matches at 7 bases. The V gene end was trimmed by 8 bases and the J gene end by 8 bases; junction bases not matched to a gene: 8. Germline values: CDR1 MNHNS, CDR2 SASEGT. This CDR3 has 12 residues. DNA for the CDR3: TGTGCCAGCGGGGTGAGACAGGGAGGCTACACCTTC. Protein sequence: CASGVRQGGYTF.